This is a list of T cell receptor beta chains from one sample in a study of blood T cell repertoires in COVID-19. TCRdb's copy holds only in-frame clones and misses some; the assay was immunoSEQ multiplex PCR. Of roughly 340,000 clones in the sample, over 75% were seen once. The material sequenced was PBMCs or T cells enriched from blood (not recorded which). The receptors were sampled from a man in his late teens or twenties who had recovered from COVID-19. The CDR3 runs from the conserved cysteine through the conserved F or W. D genes are given only for firm matches. Not every row has a clone size; where given, it reads once, few, many or a size class.

CASSPPMARGSDTQYF | TGTGCCAGCTCACCACCGATGGCAAGGGGATCAGATACGCAGTATTTT | TRBJ2-3 | TRBV18 | NA | once
CASSPFDATGSTEAFF | TGTGCCAGCTCACCATTTGACGCGACAGGAAGTACTGAAGCTTTCTTT | TRBJ1-1 | TRBV18 | NA | NA
CASSPSTVMNTEAFF | TGTGCCAGCAGCCCGTCGACAGTCATGAACACTGAAGCTTTCTTT | TRBJ1-1 | TRBV9 | NA | NA
CASGPQETQYF | TGTGCCAGCGGCCCCCAAGAGACCCAGTACTTC | TRBJ2-5 | TRBV12-3/TRBV12-4 | NA | NA
CASGLIQGYGYTF | TGTGCTAGTGGTTTGATACAGGGTTATGGCTACACCTTC | TRBJ1-2 | TRBV12-5 | NA | NA
CSGSLDTQYF | TGCAGCGGGAGTCTAGATACGCAGTATTTT | TRBJ2-3 | TRBV29-1 | NA | once
CASSLRDWQETQYF | TGTGCCAGCAGCTTGAGGGACTGGCAAGAGACCCAGTACTTC | TRBJ2-5 | TRBV5-8 | NA | NA
CASSTQPGLHTDTQYF | TGTGCCAGCAGCACCCAGCCGGGACTACACACAGATACGCAGTATTTT | TRBJ2-3 | TRBV9 | TRBD2 | few
CASSQGFYNEQFF | TGTGCCAGCAGCCAGGGATTCTACAATGAGCAGTTCTTC | TRBJ2-1 | TRBV2 | NA | NA
CASSDRQGQTLSGNTIYF | TGTGCCAGCAGTGATCGACAGGGGCAAACCCTCTCTGGAAACACCATATATTTT | TRBJ1-3 | TRBV6-1 | TRBD1 | NA
CASPSTPHPRQDEAFF | TGTGCCAGCCCGTCCACACCCCACCCCCGACAAGATGAAGCTTTCTTT | TRBJ1-1 | TRBV28 | NA | NA
CASSPYSPGQGGNQPQHF | TGTGCCAGTAGTCCGTACTCCCCTGGACAGGGTGGCAATCAGCCCCAGCATTTT | TRBJ1-5 | TRBV19 | TRBD1 | few
CASSQWVWDRTYEQYF | TGTGCCAGCAGCCAATGGGTATGGGACAGGACCTACGAGCAGTACTTC | TRBJ2-7 | TRBV3-1/TRBV3-2 | TRBD1 | NA
CASRLSRGQHYGYTF | TGTGCCAGCAGATTATCGAGGGGGCAGCACTATGGCTACACCTTC | TRBJ1-2 | TRBV28 | TRBD1 | NA
CATSETMSGQQETQYF | TGTGCCACCAGTGAAACTATGTCCGGACAGCAAGAGACCCAGTACTTC | TRBJ2-5 | TRBV24-1 | NA | NA
CARAGVGTDTQYF | TGTGCCAGGGCAGGGGTCGGCACAGATACGCAGTATTTT | TRBJ2-3 | TRBV2 | NA | NA
CASSYGGTANTEAFF | TGTGCCAGCAGTTACGGAGGGACAGCCAACACTGAAGCTTTCTTT | TRBJ1-1 | TRBV6-5 | TRBD1 | NA
CASSLNRGRLNQPQHF | TGTGCCAGCAGCTTAAACAGGGGGCGCTTAAATCAGCCCCAGCATTTT | TRBJ1-5 | TRBV7-2 | TRBD1 | NA
CASSLFGTGGDEQYF | TGTGCCAGCAGCTTATTTGGGACGGGGGGAGACGAGCAGTACTTC | TRBJ2-7 | TRBV11-2 | TRBD2 | NA
CASSYVETYEQYF | TGTGCCAGCAGTTACGTAGAAACCTACGAGCAGTACTTC | TRBJ2-7 | TRBV6-6 | NA | NA
CASSVFSSYEQYF | TGTGCCAGCAGTGTATTCAGCTCCTACGAGCAGTACTTC | TRBJ2-7 | TRBV2 | NA | once
CASSLGQGRAFF | TGTGCCAGCAGCTTAGGACAGGGACGAGCTTTCTTT | TRBJ1-1 | TRBV7-9 | TRBD1 | NA
CASSVGGVNEKLFF | TGTGCCAGCAGCGTAGGGGGGGTTAATGAAAAACTGTTTTTT | TRBJ1-4 | TRBV9 | NA | NA
CASSAGDEQFF | TGTGCCAGCAGCGCGGGGGATGAGCAGTTCTTC | TRBJ2-1 | TRBV9 | NA | once
CASSLLGGQAEQFF | TGCGCCAGCAGCCTGCTCGGGGGACAGGCTGAGCAGTTCTTC | TRBJ2-1 | TRBV4-1 | TRBD1 | NA
CASSQKSNNEQFF | TGTGCCAGCAGCCAGAAATCTAACAATGAGCAGTTCTTC | TRBJ2-1 | TRBV3-1/TRBV3-2 | NA | once
CASIELTGGARTGELFF | TGCGCCAGCATAGAGTTGACCGGGGGGGCGAGAACCGGGGAGCTGTTTTTT | TRBJ2-2 | TRBV5-1 | TRBD2 | once
CAISDHFNSPLHF | TGTGCCATCAGTGACCACTTTAATTCACCCCTCCACTTT | TRBJ1-6 | TRBV10-3 | NA | NA
CASSESTPGETQYF | TGCGCCAGCAGTGAGTCGACTCCCGGGGAGACCCAGTACTTC | TRBJ2-5 | TRBV10-1 | NA | NA
CATRITLAGGGETQYF | TGTGCCACCAGGATAACCCTAGCGGGAGGGGGTGAGACCCAGTACTTC | TRBJ2-5 | TRBV24-1 | TRBD2 | NA
CASSVGGGPLRGTEAFF | TGTGCCAGCAGCGTAGGCGGGGGACCCCTCCGGGGCACTGAAGCTTTCTTT | TRBJ1-1 | TRBV9 | NA | once
CASSPGGPGELFF | TGTGCCAGCAGCCCTGGCGGCCCCGGGGAGCTGTTTTTT | TRBJ2-2 | TRBV11-2 | NA | NA
CASSVGGPLNTEAFF | TGTGCCAGCAGTGTAGGGGGCCCCTTGAACACTGAAGCTTTCTTT | TRBJ1-1 | TRBV2 | TRBD1 | once
CASSTGTTNTEAFF | TGTGCCAGTTCCACCGGGACAACGAACACTGAAGCTTTCTTT | TRBJ1-1 | TRBV19 | NA | NA
CASKRQINEKLFF | TGTGCCAGTAAAAGACAGATTAATGAAAAACTGTTTTTT | TRBJ1-4 | TRBV19 | NA | NA
CAIRPGQGGNQPQHF | TGTGCCATCAGGCCGGGACAGGGGGGCAATCAGCCCCAGCATTTT | TRBJ1-5 | TRBV10-3 | TRBD1 | NA